This T cell receptor beta chain derives from a study of cytomegalovirus exposure and HLA in healthy donors. Turning to the study itself: The same platform used for the 666 first-cohort repertoires was also used for the 100 to 150 validation repertoires, as a later analysis reported. Notes on the study in general: Reports credit the classifier with highly specific, highly sensitive diagnosis of cytomegalovirus status.

V lost 1 base and J lost 6, with 25 bases in between. Germline V lookup: CDR1 LGHNA, CDR2 YSLEER. The CDR3 has 18 residues. Points on this clone: Its target is not known.

Profiled with immunoSEQ multiplex PCR; TCRdb holds only in-frame clones, not every one. The repertoire holds roughly 260,000 clones, with 90% as singletons. The chain uses TRBV4-3 and TRBJ2-7; perhaps TRBD1 as D (5 bases). The receptor was isolated from a woman between 18 and 29 years old in good health and CMV-seronegative. The sample consisted of PBMCs. The CDR3, as DNA: TGCGCCAGCAGCCAAGCAGCACACGGGTTCTACGCAGGGTCCGAGCAGTACTTC. Translating gives CASSQAAHGFYAGSEQYF.